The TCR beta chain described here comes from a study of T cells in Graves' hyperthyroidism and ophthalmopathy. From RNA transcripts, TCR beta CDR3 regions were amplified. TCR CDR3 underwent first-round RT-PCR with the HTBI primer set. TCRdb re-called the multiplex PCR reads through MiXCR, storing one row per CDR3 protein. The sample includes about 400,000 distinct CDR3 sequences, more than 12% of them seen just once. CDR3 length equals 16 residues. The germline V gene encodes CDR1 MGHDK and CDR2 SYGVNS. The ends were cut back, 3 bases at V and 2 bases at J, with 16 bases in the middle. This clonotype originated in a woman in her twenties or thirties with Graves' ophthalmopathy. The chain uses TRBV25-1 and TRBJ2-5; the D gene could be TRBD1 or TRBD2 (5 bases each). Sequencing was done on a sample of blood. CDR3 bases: TGTGCCAGCAGTGACCTGCTTAATTGGGGGCAAGAGACCCAGTACTTC. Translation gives CASSDLLNWGQETQYF.